The next 32 T cell receptor beta chains were all read from a single sample in a study of T cell repertoires in cytomegalovirus infection. Via MiXCR, TCRdb re-called the reads, giving one row per CDR3 protein. The sample consists of hundreds of thousands of distinct CDR3 sequences, about 7% of them appearing once. Sequences were obtained from PBMCs. Receptor source: a human donor in good health (CMV status not recorded). Some clones in this sample may be carry-over from other donors' samples.

The sample holds a few counts of this clonotype. This chain joins TRBV14 and TRBJ1-4; 8 nucleotides agree with TRBD1. Trimming cost V 10 bases and J 7 bases; bases outside gene matches: 8. Germline V gene data show CDR1 as SGHDN and CDR2 as FVKESK. This CDR3 has 13 residues. The DNA of the CDR3 is TGTGCCACCTGCAGGGGGCACGGTGAAAAACTGTTTTTT. Translating gives CATCRGHGEKLFF.

This clonotype was counted many times. V usage is TRBV28 and J usage is TRBJ1-2; a possible D gene is TRBD1 (5 bases). CDR1 MDHEN and CDR2 SYDVKM come from the germline V gene. This CDR3 is 14 amino acids long. V lost 5 bases and J 5 bases, leaving 15 bases between the germline ends. This CDR3 reads CASSVPGRIYGYTF. The DNA for the CDR3 is TGTGCCAGCAGTGTTCCGGGACGAATATATGGCTACACCTTC.

This clonotype has a count of ten or more. The chain has TRBV12-3 or TRBV12-4 and TRBJ1-4; TRBD1 agrees at 12 bases. The J segment lost 7 bases and the V segment lost 7 bases, leaving 10 bases of the junction unmatched. This CDR3 region has 16 residues. CDR3 in amino acids: CASTPGQGASPEKLFF. DNA for the CDR3: TGTGCCAGCACTCCGGGACAGGGGGCTAGCCCTGAAAAACTGTTTTTT.

This clonotype was seen at least ten times. The genes are TRBV29-1 and TRBJ2-7; the D call may be TRBD1 or TRBD2 (6 bases each). The CDR3 is 14 residues long. Germline CDR1 SQVTM, CDR2 ANQGSEA. The V end was cut by 6 bases, the J end by 3 bases, with 18 bases between. CDR3 amino acids: CSVGGRWGDYEQYF. The CDR3 region has the DNA TGCAGCGTGGGGGGCCGCTGGGGGGACTACGAGCAGTACTTC.

The rearrangement links TRBV5-6 to TRBJ2-2; possible D gene TRBD2, 5 bases. This CDR3 is 15 amino acids long. Trimming took 2 bases from V and 3 from J, leaving 11 bases between them. Germline V gene lookup returns CDR1 SGHDT and CDR2 YYEEEE. This CDR3 is CASSFRDAYTGELFF. The DNA of the CDR3 is TGTGCCAGCAGCTTCCGGGATGCTTACACCGGGGAGCTGTTTTTT.

The chain has TRBV6-2 or TRBV6-3 and TRBJ1-1, with 7 bases matching TRBD1. Germline V gene sequence: CDR1 MNHEY, CDR2 SVGEGT. V shed 7 bases and J 0 bases; nucleotides not matched to a gene: 11. This CDR3 is built from 16 residues. CDR3 in DNA: TGTGCCAGCACCCCCCCCTGGGACAGATTGAACACTGAAGCTTTCTTT. Its translation is CASTPPWDRLNTEAFF.

This clonotype showed up many times. This sequence joins TRBV7-8 and TRBJ2-7; weak D call: TRBD1 (6 bases). The V end was cut by 2 bases, the J end by 2 bases, with 7 bases between. The CDR3 is 13 amino acids. The germline CDR1 and CDR2 sequences are SGHVS and FQNEAQ. CDR3 sequence reads: CASSLNRAYEQYF. Here the CDR3 DNA reads TGTGCCAGCAGCTTAAACAGGGCCTACGAGCAGTACTTC. Looking up the rest from reference TRBV7-8 and TRBJ2-7 gives the full variable domain: GAGVSQSPRYKVAKRGQDVALRCDPISGHVSLFWYQQALGQGPEFLTYFQNEAQLDKSGLPSDRFFAERPEGSVSTLKIQRTQQEDSAVYLCASSLNRAYEQYFGPGTRLTVT.

Ten or more counts support this clonotype. The chain's CDR3 is CSVEGGYGYTF. CDR3 DNA: TGCAGCGTTGAGGGGGGTTATGGCTACACCTTC. The rearrangement uses TRBV29-1 and TRBJ1-2, with a possible D match to TRBD1 (5 bases). Germline lookup yields CDR1 SQVTM and CDR2 ANQGSEA. Trimming stripped 3 bases from V and 5 bases from J, with 7 bases between. The CDR3 sequence is 11 residues long.

Ten or more counts support this clonotype. This chain uses TRBV2 with TRBJ2-3; tentative D call: TRBD2 (6 bases). The CDR3 contains 15 residues. Deletions cut 1 base from V and 7 bases from J, with 15 bases between. CDR1 is SNHLY and CDR2 is FYNNEI in the germline V gene. The CDR3 loop is CASSEGDSSSHTQYF. The CDR3 DNA follows: TGTGCCAGCAGTGAAGGGGACTCGTCCTCCCATACGCAGTATTTT.

This clonotype was seen at least ten times. The gene calls are TRBV20-1 and TRBJ1-5; D is ambiguous. CDR3 length equals 14 residues. The germline V and J ends were trimmed by 0 bases and 3 bases, with 9 bases remaining between them. Germline CDR1 DFQATT, CDR2 SNEGSKA (reference sequence). The DNA for the CDR3 is TGCAGTGCTAGAGATAGGCCGAACAATCAGCCCCAGCATTTT. Translating gives CSARDRPNNQPQHF.

The table lists this clonotype with many counts. V and J are TRBV5-4 and TRBJ1-2; 10 bases are a match to TRBD1. V lost 4 bases, J lost 0 bases, and 6 bases stayed unmatched. This CDR3 region has 16 residues. From germline, CDR1 is SGHNT and CDR2 YYREEE (reference sequence). The CDR3 bases are TGTGCCAGCAGCAACCGGGACAGGGGCCCTAACTATGGCTACACCTTC. Its protein product is CASSNRDRGPNYGYTF.

This clonotype occurred many times. CDR3 region: CASSGGIAQGGQPQHF. Here the CDR3 DNA reads TGTGCCAGCAGTGGGGGCATTGCGCAGGGTGGCCAGCCCCAGCATTTT. The rearrangement links TRBV2 to TRBJ1-5; maybe TRBD1 (5 bases). Germline CDR1 is SNHLY and CDR2 is FYNNEI. V was cut by 4 bases and J by 7 bases, with 20 bases left in between. CDR3 length: 16 amino acids.

The sample holds many counts of this clonotype. This chain uses TRBV7-2 with TRBJ2-7; the match to TRBD1 covers 12 bases. There are 16 residues in the CDR3. In germline, CDR1 is SGHTA, CDR2 FQGNSA. The J segment lost 4 bases and the V segment lost 3 bases, leaving 7 bases of the junction unmatched. CDR3 loop: CASSLGQGAGSYEQYF. As DNA, the CDR3 is TGTGCCAGCAGCTTGGGACAGGGGGCGGGTAGTTACGAGCAGTACTTC.

This clonotype was seen ten or more times. The CDR3: CASSQGNTEAFF. The CDR3 bases are TGTGCCAGCAGCCAAGGGAACACTGAAGCTTTCTTT. The V call is TRBV6-2 or TRBV6-3, the J call TRBJ1-1; D gene uncertain. Germline loops: CDR1 MNHEY, CDR2 SVGEGT. V lost 6 bases and J lost 1, with 6 bases in between. CDR3 length: 12 amino acids.

The V and J genes are TRBV14 and TRBJ2-1; TRBD2 aligns across 8 bases. The V gene's germline CDR1 is SGHDN and CDR2 FVKESK. The ends lost 0 bases at V and 7 bases at J; junction bases unmatched: 5. There are 15 residues in the CDR3. Here the CDR3 reads CASSQDRGGRNEQFF. The CDR3 nucleotides read TGTGCCAGCAGCCAAGATCGGGGGGGAAGGAATGAGCAGTTCTTC. The full variable domain, rest sourced from reference TRBV14 and TRBJ2-1, is EAGVTQFPSHSVIEKGQTVTLRCDPISGHDNLYWYRRVMGKEIKFLLHFVKESKQDESGMPNNRFLAERTGGTYSTLKVQPAELEDSGVYFCASSQDRGGRNEQFFGPGTRLTVL.

J is TRBJ2-7 and V is TRBV14; D possibly matches TRBD1 or TRBD2 (5 bases each). Germline V lookup: CDR1 SGHDN, CDR2 FVKESK. V lost 0 bases and J lost 10, with 16 bases in between. The CDR3 covers 14 residues. The CDR3 bases are TGTGCCAGCAGCCAAGACGGGACCATGGCGCGACAGTACTTC. Protein sequence: CASSQDGTMARQYF.

Ten or more counts support this clonotype. The V call is TRBV7-6, the J call TRBJ2-7; D possibly matches TRBD1 or TRBD2 (5 bases each). Germline V gene sequence: CDR1 SGHVS, CDR2 FNYEAQ. V lost 4 bases to trimming and J lost 2 bases, with 15 bases between them. CDR3 size: 15 residues. This CDR3 is CASSSGDGVAYEQYF. In nucleotides, the CDR3 is TGTGCCAGCAGCTCCGGGGACGGGGTTGCCTACGAGCAGTACTTC.

The table lists this clonotype with many counts. The chain has TRBV7-2 and TRBJ1-5, with a possible D match to TRBD1 (6 bases). The germline V and J ends were trimmed by 2 bases and 6 bases, with 23 bases remaining between them. The CDR3 spans 18 residues. From germline, CDR1 is SGHTA and CDR2 FQGNSA. The CDR3, as DNA: TGTGCCAGCAGCTTAAAAGTTGGGGGACACCATTTCGGTCAGCCCCAGCATTTT. Its translation: CASSLKVGGHHFGQPQHF.

This clonotype was counted at least ten times. The V gene is TRBV7-2, the J gene TRBJ2-7, with a tentative D call TRBD2 (6 bases). The V end lost 3 bases, the J end lost 0 bases, and 9 bases lay between the germline ends. Germline values: CDR1 SGHTA, CDR2 FQGNSA. CDR3 length: 14 amino acids. This chain's CDR3 is CASSFGGNSYEQYF. The DNA for the CDR3 is TGTGCCAGCAGCTTCGGCGGGAACTCCTACGAGCAGTACTTC.

This clonotype was seen at least ten times. The rearrangement links TRBV12-3 or TRBV12-4 to TRBJ2-2; 9 bases are shared with TRBD1. The CDR3 runs 14 residues. V shed 5 bases and J 3 bases; nucleotides not matched to a gene: 1. The CDR3 sequence is CASSRQGDTGELFF. The CDR3 DNA is TGTGCCAGCAGTAGACAGGGGGACACCGGGGAGCTGTTTTTT.

This clonotype was picked up many times. This chain links TRBV7-2 with TRBJ2-3, with D uncertain. Germline CDR1 is SGHTA and CDR2 is FQGNSA. V lost 2 bases, J lost 0 bases, and 12 bases lay in between. The CDR3 runs 16 residues. The CDR3 bases are TGTGCCAGCAGCTTATGGGGTGCAACTAGCACAGATACGCAGTATTTT. Translation gives CASSLWGATSTDTQYF.

In this sample, this clonotype turned up many times. This rearrangement joins TRBV20-1 to TRBJ2-3; D remains unclear. Germline CDR1 is DFQATT and CDR2 is SNEGSKA (reference sequence). V was clipped by 6 bases and J by 14 bases, with 18 bases between them. The CDR3 covers 11 residues. CDR3 nucleotides: TGCAGTGCCGTATACAGCCCACAACTGTATTTT. Its protein product is CSAVYSPQLYF.

The table lists this clonotype with a few counts. The chain couples TRBV11-2 to TRBJ1-4; tentative D call: TRBD1 (6 bases). The CDR3 has 13 residues. V lost 8 bases to trimming and J lost 8 bases, with 15 bases between them. Germline CDR1 and CDR2: SGHAT and FQNNGV. CDR3 in DNA: TGTGCCAGCGGCGACAGGAGGGGCGAAAAACTGTTTTTT. It encodes CASGDRRGEKLFF.

This clonotype was picked up a small number of times. V usage is TRBV6-6 and J usage is TRBJ2-1; TRBD1 matches at 9 bases. Trimming at V came to 2 bases and at J to 3 bases, leaving 2 bases not matched to a gene. The CDR3 spans 15 residues. Germline V gene data show CDR1 as MNHNY and CDR2 as SVGAGI (reference sequence). CDR3 in amino acids: CASSYAGQGYNEQFF. The CDR3 region has the DNA TGTGCCAGCAGTTACGCGGGACAGGGCTACAATGAGCAGTTCTTC.

The table lists this clonotype with many counts. The rearrangement joins TRBV7-2 to TRBJ2-7; TRBD1 is a possible D gene (5 bases). Germline V gene lookup returns CDR1 SGHTA and CDR2 FQGNSA. The V end lost 3 bases, the J end lost 7 bases, and 16 bases lay between the germline ends. The CDR3 sequence is 14 residues long. The CDR3 reads CASSFGAGALEQYF. Written as DNA, the CDR3 is TGTGCCAGCAGCTTTGGGGCAGGCGCCTTGGAGCAGTACTTC.

The sample holds a few counts of this clonotype. The genes are TRBV28 and TRBJ2-1; perhaps TRBD2 as D (7 bases). The CDR3 length is 16 residues. Between the trimmed V and J ends, which lost 5 bases and 2 bases, there was a span of 16 bases. Germline CDR1 and CDR2: MDHEN and SYDVKM. The CDR3 DNA is TGTGCCAGCAGTCCCGCTAGAGGGGGGGCCTACAATGAGCAGTTCTTC. Translating it yields CASSPARGGAYNEQFF.

This clonotype was picked up many times. This chain connects TRBV29-1 to TRBJ2-3; 11 bases fit TRBD2. The CDR3 loop spans 15 amino acids. Trimming removed 4 bases from V and 4 bases from J; junction bases left unmatched: 7. Germline CDR1 reads SQVTM; CDR2 reads ANQGSEA. CDR3 in amino acids: CSVGVTSGVPDTQYF. CDR3 nucleotides: TGCAGCGTTGGGGTGACTAGCGGGGTCCCAGATACGCAGTATTTT.

This clonotype was observed many times. This chain connects TRBV7-3 to TRBJ1-6; 7 bases line up with TRBD1. The V gene end was trimmed by 5 bases and the J gene end by 6 bases; junction bases not matched to a gene: 4. This CDR3 has 14 residues. Germline CDR1 and CDR2: SGHTA and FQGTGA. CDR3 coding DNA: TGTGCCAGCAGCCTGCGGGACAGTAATTCACCCCTCCACTTT. Protein sequence: CASSLRDSNSPLHF.

This clonotype was seen ten or more times. V and J are TRBV6-4 and TRBJ1-1, with D maybe TRBD1 (6 bases). Per the germline V gene, CDR1 is MRHNA and CDR2 is SNTAGT. The CDR3 length is 15 residues. The ends were cut back, 4 bases at V and 0 bases at J, with 12 bases in the middle. DNA for the CDR3: TGTGCCAGCAGTGTTGAGCAGGGGATGAACACTGAAGCTTTCTTT. It is translated as CASSVEQGMNTEAFF.

This clonotype was observed at least ten times. The J gene is TRBJ1-5, the V gene TRBV7-2, with TRBD1 matching 7 bases. The CDR3 covers 16 residues. V lost 6 bases to trimming and J lost 4 bases; unmatched junction nucleotides: 12. Germline V gives CDR1 SGHTA, CDR2 FQGNSA. The CDR3 coding sequence is TGTGCCAGCAGATCTTACACCGCAGGGGGAAATCAGCCCCAGCATTTT. Translated, it gives CASRSYTAGGNQPQHF. The whole variable domain, filled in from reference TRBV7-2 and TRBJ1-5, reads GAGVSQSPSNKVTEKGKDVELRCDPISGHTALYWYRQSLGQGLEFLIYFQGNSAPDKSGLPSDRFSAERTGGSVSTLTIQRTQQEDSAVYLCASRSYTAGGNQPQHFGDGTRLSIL.

In its sample, this clonotype was seen many times. J is TRBJ2-5 and V is TRBV4-3; D may match TRBD1 or TRBD2 (5 bases each). This CDR3 spans 16 amino acids. Germline V gene lookup returns CDR1 LGHNA and CDR2 YSLEER. V gave up 1 base and J gave up 4 bases, with 16 bases separating them. CDR3 protein: CASSQVPGTARETQYF. In DNA form, the CDR3 reads TGCGCCAGCAGCCAAGTTCCTGGGACCGCAAGAGAGACCCAGTACTTC.

The V call is TRBV9, the J call TRBJ2-5; weak D call: TRBD2 (6 bases). Trimming left V 4 bases short and J 4 bases short, with 20 bases between. This CDR3 comprises 16 residues. The germline gives CDR1 SGDLS, CDR2 YYNGEE. The CDR3 loop is CASSPGGVADGETQYF. CDR3 in DNA: TGTGCCAGCAGCCCAGGAGGGGTAGCGGACGGAGAGACCCAGTACTTC.